This T cell receptor (beta chain) comes out of a study of technical replicates of blood from a few donors (TCRdb year 2017). The junction carries 12 bases between V and J, which are trimmed by 0 bases and 6 bases respectively. The germline V gene specifies MNHEY as CDR1 and SVGAGI as CDR2. The CDR3 has 15 amino acids, counting the end cysteine and phenylalanine. The kept DNA is CDR3 alone, 45 bases in frame from the first base. The library was made by the immunoSEQ multiplex PCR assay. TCRdb took over this immuneACCESS table, retaining in-frame rearrangements with V and J assigned. Such tables are incomplete; in checked studies, under half of the missing clones stem from an unresolved V gene, and the remainder is unexplained. For this sample there are under 70,000 clones; 92% appear just once. The leading ten clones occupy 0.38% of the sample. Turning to this clone: Its antigen is unknown. Qualities for individual bases were not recorded, and no much larger clone is one base off.

The rearrangement joined TRBV6-5 to TRBJ1-3; a tentative D match to TRBD1 spans 5 bases. Sequencing was carried out using T cells isolated from PBMCs. The TCR comes from a human donor in good health. The CDR3 region: CASSYSDSGLNTIYF. The DNA is as follows: TGTGCCAGCAGTTACTCTGACAGTGGATTAAACACCATATATTTT.